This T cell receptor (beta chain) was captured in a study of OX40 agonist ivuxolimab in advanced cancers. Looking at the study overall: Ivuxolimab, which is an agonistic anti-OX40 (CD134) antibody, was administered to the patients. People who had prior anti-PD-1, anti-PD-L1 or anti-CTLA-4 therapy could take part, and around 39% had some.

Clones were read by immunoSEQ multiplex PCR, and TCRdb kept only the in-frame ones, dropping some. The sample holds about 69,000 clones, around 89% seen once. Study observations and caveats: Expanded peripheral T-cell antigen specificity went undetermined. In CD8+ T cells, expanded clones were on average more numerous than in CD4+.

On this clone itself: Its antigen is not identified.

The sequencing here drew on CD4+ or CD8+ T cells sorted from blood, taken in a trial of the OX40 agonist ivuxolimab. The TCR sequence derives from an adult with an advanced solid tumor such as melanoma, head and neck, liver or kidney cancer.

The CDR3 protein is CASSLGGQVDEQYF. In DNA, the CDR3 is TGCGCCAGCAGCTTAGGCGGACAGGTCGACGAGCAGTACTTC. V gene TRBV5-1 combines with J gene TRBJ2-7; 7 nucleotides align to TRBD1. The ends lost 2 bases at V and 5 bases at J; junction bases unmatched: 7. The length of the CDR3 is 14 residues. Looked up from germline, CDR1 is SGHRS and CDR2 is YFSETQ. Looking up the rest from reference TRBV5-1 and TRBJ2-7 gives the full variable domain: KAGVTQTPRYLIKTRGQQVTLSCSPISGHRSVSWYQQTPGQGLQFLFEYFSETQRNKGNFPGRFSGRQFSNSRSEMNVSTLELGDSALYLCASSLGGQVDEQYFGPGTRLTVT.